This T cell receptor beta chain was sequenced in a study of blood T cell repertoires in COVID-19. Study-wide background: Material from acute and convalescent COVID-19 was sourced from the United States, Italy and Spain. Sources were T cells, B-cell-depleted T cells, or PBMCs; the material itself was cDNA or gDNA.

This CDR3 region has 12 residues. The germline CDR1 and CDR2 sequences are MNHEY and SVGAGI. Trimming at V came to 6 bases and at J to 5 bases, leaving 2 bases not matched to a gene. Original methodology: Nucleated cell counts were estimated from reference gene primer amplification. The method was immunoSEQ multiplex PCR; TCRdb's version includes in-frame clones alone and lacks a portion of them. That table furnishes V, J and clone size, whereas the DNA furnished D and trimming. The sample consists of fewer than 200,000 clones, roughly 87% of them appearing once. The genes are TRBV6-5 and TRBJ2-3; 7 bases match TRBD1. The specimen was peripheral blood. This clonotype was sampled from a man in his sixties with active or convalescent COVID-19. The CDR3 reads CASRRQGDTQYF. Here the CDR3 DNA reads TGTGCCAGCAGAAGACAGGGAGATACGCAGTATTTT.